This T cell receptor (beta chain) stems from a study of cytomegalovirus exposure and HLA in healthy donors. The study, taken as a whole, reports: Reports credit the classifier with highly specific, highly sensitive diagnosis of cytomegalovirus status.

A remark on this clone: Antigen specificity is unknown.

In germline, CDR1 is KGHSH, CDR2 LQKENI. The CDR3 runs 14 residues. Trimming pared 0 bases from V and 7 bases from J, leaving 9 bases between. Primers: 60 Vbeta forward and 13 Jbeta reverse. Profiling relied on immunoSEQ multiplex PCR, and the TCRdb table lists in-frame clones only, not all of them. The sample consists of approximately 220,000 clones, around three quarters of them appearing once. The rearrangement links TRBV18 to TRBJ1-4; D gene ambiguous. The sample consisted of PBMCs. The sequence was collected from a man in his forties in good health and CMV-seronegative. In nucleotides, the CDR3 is TGTGCCAGCTCACCACCTCCCGGGGTTGAAAAACTGTTTTTT. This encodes CASSPPPGVEKLFF. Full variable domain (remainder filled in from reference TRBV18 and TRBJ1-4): NAGVMQNPRHLVRRRGQEARLRCSPMKGHSHVYWYRQLPEEGLKFMVYLQKENIIDESGMPKERFSAEFPKEGPSILRIQQVVRGDSAAYFCASSPPPGVEKLFFGSGTQLSVL.